The clone carrying this T cell receptor (beta chain) was seen more than once but under ten times. Its antigen is unknown. The germline CDR1 and CDR2 sequences are LNHDA and SQIVND (reference sequence). The CDR3 length is 13 residues. V lost 5 bases and J lost 8; bases outside the gene matches: 5. The sample is drawn from a study of neoadjuvant nivolumab and ipilimumab in lung cancer. Background on the study: The combination arm added day-1 ipilimumab 1 mg/kg to nivolumab 3 mg/kg on days 1, 15, 29.

Profiling relied on immunoSEQ multiplex PCR, and the TCRdb table lists in-frame clones only, not all of them. The sample holds some 17,000 clones, 60% to 80% seen once. Study-level findings and limits: Resected-tumor TCR richness correlated positively with pretherapy blood richness. Only two of four nivolumab-treated tumors gained richness and clonality by surgery. Only a single major-pathologic-response sample was available for clonality analysis.

The input for sequencing was tumor tissue, taken after neoadjuvant nivolumab, alone or with ipilimumab, at or shortly before surgery. The chain employs TRBV19 and TRBJ1-1; 10 bases map to TRBD1. The clonotype was recovered from an adult with non-small cell lung cancer. In DNA, the CDR3 is TGTGCCAGTAGTCTTCGACAGGGGGCCGAAGCTTTCTTT. Residues: CASSLRQGAEAFF.